These T cell receptor beta chains were read from a single sample in a study of T cell responses to AZD1222 COVID-19 vaccine. Clones were read by immunoSEQ multiplex PCR, and TCRdb kept only the in-frame ones, dropping some. The repertoire holds approximately 150,000 clones, with about nine tenths as singletons. Specimen: peripheral blood, collected on day 0 of AZD1222 vaccination. These receptors all stem from an adult in good health. CDR3s include the opening cysteine and the closing phenylalanine or tryptophan. The D gene is left open where the match is weak. Expanded clones are given a class, and other clones once, few, many or no size at all.

TRBV5-1	TRBJ2-1	TRBD2	-	CASSLEGASGSNEQFF	TGCGCCAGCAGCTTGGAGGGGGCTAGCGGGAGCAATGAGCAGTTCTTC
TRBV28	TRBJ1-2	-	-	CASSLGPREGYGYTF	TGTGCCAGCAGTTTGGGGCCAAGAGAAGGCTATGGCTACACCTTC
TRBV15	TRBJ1-3	-	-	CATSRDRYSSGNTIYF	TGTGCCACCAGCAGAGATCGTTACAGCTCTGGAAACACCATATATTTT
TRBV5-6	TRBJ1-3	TRBD1	-	CATGTGGSGGNTIYF	TGTGCCACCGGGACAGGGGGCTCGGGCGGAAACACCATATATTTT
TRBV19	TRBJ1-1	TRBD1	-	CASSMAGGGGTEAFF	TGTGCCAGTAGTATGGCAGGGGGCGGTGGCACTGAAGCTTTCTTT
TRBV3-1/TRBV3-2	TRBJ2-1	TRBD2	-	CASSQDSGSGYNEQFF	TGTGCCAGCAGCCAAGATAGCGGGAGTGGGTACAATGAGCAGTTCTTC
TRBV11-2	TRBJ1-2	-	-	CASSLGQRLYGYTF	TGTGCCAGCAGCTTAGGACAGCGTCTATATGGCTACACCTTC
TRBV10-2	TRBJ1-2	-	-	CASKSSGALFYGYTF	TGCGCCAGCAAATCGTCAGGGGCCTTGTTCTATGGCTACACCTTC
TRBV6-4	TRBJ2-1	TRBD2	-	CASSDILAGENEQFF	TGTGCCAGCAGTGACATACTAGCGGGAGAGAATGAGCAGTTCTTC
TRBV24-1	TRBJ2-2	TRBD2	-	CATSPSGRGGELFF	TGTGCCACCAGTCCCAGCGGGAGAGGCGGGGAGCTGTTTTTT
TRBV7-9	TRBJ1-2	TRBD1	-	CASSLDAGGWYGYTF	TGTGCCAGCAGCTTAGATGCAGGGGGCTGGTATGGCTACACCTTC
TRBV24-1	TRBJ2-1	-	-	CATSDALYNEQFF	TGTGCCACCAGTGATGCCTTATACAATGAGCAGTTCTTC
TRBV6-5	TRBJ2-7	TRBD2	once	CASSYGRAGEQYF	TGTGCCAGCAGTTACGGGAGGGCAGGCGAGCAGTACTTC
TRBV28	TRBJ2-2	-	-	CASEVVRGGYTGELFF	TGTGCCAGCGAAGTAGTAAGGGGGGGCTACACCGGGGAGCTGTTTTTT
TRBV5-1	TRBJ2-1	-	-	CASSPLAGTNNEQFF	TGCGCCAGCAGCCCACTAGCTGGGACGAACAATGAGCAGTTCTTC
TRBV21-1	TRBJ2-2	-	-	CASSIITSGTNTGELFF	TGTGCCAGCAGTATAATAACTAGCGGGACGAACACCGGGGAGCTGTTTTTT
TRBV5-4	TRBJ1-2	-	-	CASSLAFARGRNYGYTF	TGTGCCAGCAGCTTGGCGTTTGCTCGGGGGCGGAACTATGGCTACACCTTC
TRBV19	TRBJ2-1	-	-	CASSIIAEYNEQFF	TGTGCCAGTAGTATCATAGCGGAATACAATGAGCAGTTCTTC
TRBV19	TRBJ1-2	-	-	CASSILSYGYTF	TGTGCCAGTAGTATATTGAGCTATGGCTACACCTTC
TRBV19	TRBJ2-1	TRBD2	-	CASSVAGALGEQFF	TGTGCCAGTAGTGTAGCGGGAGCTTTAGGGGAGCAGTTCTTC
TRBV19	TRBJ1-4	-	few	CASSDQGGGRGGEKLFF	TGTGCCAGTAGTGATCAAGGTGGGGGCCGAGGGGGTGAAAAACTGTTTTTT
TRBV7-9	TRBJ2-1	-	few	CASHDTLSGIYNEQFF	TGTGCCAGCCACGATACCTTATCGGGGATATACAATGAGCAGTTCTTC
TRBV21-1	TRBJ2-1	-	-	CASSKGGTSGTSYNEQFF	TGTGCCAGCAGCAAAGGGGGGACTAGCGGTACCTCCTACAATGAGCAGTTCTTC
TRBV29-1	TRBJ1-1	TRBD1	-	CSVEGTGGPGAFF	TGCAGCGTTGAAGGGACAGGGGGACCAGGGGCTTTCTTT
TRBV2	TRBJ1-3	-	-	CARGSGNTIYF	TGTGCCAGGGGCTCTGGAAACACCATATATTTT
TRBV4-1	TRBJ2-2	TRBD2	-	CASSQVPGLAHTGELFF	TGCGCCAGCAGCCAAGTACCTGGACTAGCGCACACCGGGGAGCTGTTTTTT
TRBV5-8	TRBJ1-3	-	-	CASSLDGPVGNTIYF	TGTGCCAGCAGCTTGGACGGACCTGTTGGAAACACCATATATTTT
TRBV19	TRBJ1-4	-	-	CASNPRSQSNEKLFF	TGTGCCAGTAACCCAAGAAGCCAGTCAAATGAAAAACTGTTTTTT
TRBV19	TRBJ2-7	-	-	CASSNMVMPTSYEQYF	TGTGCCAGCTCCAATATGGTCATGCCGACCTCCTACGAGCAGTACTTC